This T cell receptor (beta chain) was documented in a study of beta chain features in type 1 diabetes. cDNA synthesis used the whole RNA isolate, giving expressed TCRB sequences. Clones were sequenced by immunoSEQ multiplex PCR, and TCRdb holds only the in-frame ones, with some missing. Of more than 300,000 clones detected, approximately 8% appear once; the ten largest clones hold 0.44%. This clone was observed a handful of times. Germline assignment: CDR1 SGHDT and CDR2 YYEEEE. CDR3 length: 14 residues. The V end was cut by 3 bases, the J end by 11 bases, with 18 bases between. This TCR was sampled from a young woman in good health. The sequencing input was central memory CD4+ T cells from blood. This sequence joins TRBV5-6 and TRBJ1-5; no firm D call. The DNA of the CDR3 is TGTGCCAGCAGCTCAGGCGGCATTTTTAGGGCCCAGCATTTT. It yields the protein CASSSGGIFRAQHF.